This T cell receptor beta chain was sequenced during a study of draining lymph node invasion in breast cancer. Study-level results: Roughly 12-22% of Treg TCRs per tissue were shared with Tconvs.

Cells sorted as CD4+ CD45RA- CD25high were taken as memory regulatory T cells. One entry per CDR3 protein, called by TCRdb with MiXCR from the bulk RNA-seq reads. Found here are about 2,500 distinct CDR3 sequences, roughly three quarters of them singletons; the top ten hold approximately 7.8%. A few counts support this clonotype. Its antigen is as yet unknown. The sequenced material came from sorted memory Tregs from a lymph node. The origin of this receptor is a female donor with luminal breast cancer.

The CDR3 loop reads CASSRQGVRKTEAFF. CDR3 sequence (DNA): TGTGCCAGCAGCCGGCAGGGGGTGAGGAAGACTGAAGCTTTCTTT. V usage is TRBV11-2 and J usage is TRBJ1-1; 7 nucleotides match TRBD1. The CDR3 loop spans 15 amino acids. J was trimmed by 5 bases and V by 5 bases; bases with no gene match: 11. Germline CDR1 and CDR2: SGHAT and FQNNGV.